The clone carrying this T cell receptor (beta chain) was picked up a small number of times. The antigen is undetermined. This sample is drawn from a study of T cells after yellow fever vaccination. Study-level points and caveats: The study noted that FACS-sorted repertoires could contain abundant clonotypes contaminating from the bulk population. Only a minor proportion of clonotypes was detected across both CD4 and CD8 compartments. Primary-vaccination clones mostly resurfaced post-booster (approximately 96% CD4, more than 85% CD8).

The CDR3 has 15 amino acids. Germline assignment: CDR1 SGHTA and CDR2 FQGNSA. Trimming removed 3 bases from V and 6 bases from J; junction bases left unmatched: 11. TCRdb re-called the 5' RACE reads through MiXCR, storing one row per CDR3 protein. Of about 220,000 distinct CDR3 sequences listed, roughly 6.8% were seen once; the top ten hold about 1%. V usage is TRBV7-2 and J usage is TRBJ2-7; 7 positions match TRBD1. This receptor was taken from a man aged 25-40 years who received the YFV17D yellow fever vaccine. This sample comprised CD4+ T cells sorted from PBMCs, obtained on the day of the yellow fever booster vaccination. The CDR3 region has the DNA TGTGCCAGCAGCTTTACCAGACAGGGTTCCCTCGAGCAGTACTTC. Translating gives CASSFTRQGSLEQYF. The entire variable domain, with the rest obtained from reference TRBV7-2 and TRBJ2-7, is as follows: GAGVSQSPSNKVTEKGKDVELRCDPISGHTALYWYRQSLGQGLEFLIYFQGNSAPDKSGLPSDRFSAERTGGSVSTLTIQRTQQEDSAVYLCASSFTRQGSLEQYFGPGTRLTVT.